The 21 T cell receptor beta chains in this list originate from one sample, sequenced in a study of CD8+ T cells in alopecia areata. RNA extraction and reverse transcription yielded cDNA as sequencing template. Sequenced by immunoSEQ multiplex PCR; TCRdb stores in-frame clones only, minus some. The table lists approximately 40,000 clones, under 65% of them singletons. Once sorted, CD4+ cells from four or five patients yielded CD25+CD127- cells. The sequencing sample was made of CD4+ Tregs sorted from blood. The receptors were sampled from a human donor with alopecia areata.

This clone was counted a few times. V gene TRBV5-1 combines with J gene TRBJ2-7; 8 nucleotides agree with TRBD1. This CDR3 contains 16 residues. The trim removed 3 bases at V and 3 bases at J, leaving 11 bases unmatched. The germline CDR1 and CDR2 sequences are SGHRS and YFSETQ. The CDR3 DNA reads TGCGCCAGCAGCTCGGACCGGACAGGGTTGAGCTACGAGCAGTACTTC. It specifies CASSSDRTGLSYEQYF.

This clone appeared a few times. J is TRBJ2-7 and V is TRBV2; 9 bases agree with TRBD1. V dropped 6 bases and J dropped 5; count of bases not matched to a gene: 14. Germline-derived CDR1 and CDR2 are SNHLY and FYNNEI. This CDR3 is built from 16 residues. CDR3 bases: TGTGCCAGCAGGAAGATCGGGACAGGGAGCGTCCACGAGCAGTACTTC. Protein sequence: CASRKIGTGSVHEQYF. The whole variable domain, remainder taken from reference TRBV2 and TRBJ2-7, is EPEVTQTPSHQVTQMGQEVILRCVPISNHLYFYWYRQILGQKVEFLVSFYNNEISEKSEIFDDQFSVERPDGSNFTLKIRSTKLEDSAMYFCASRKIGTGSVHEQYFGPGTRLTVT.

This clone was counted once. This chain uses TRBV7-8 with TRBJ1-1; tentative D call: TRBD1 (6 bases). Trimming shortened V by 1 base and J by 7 bases, and 10 bases separated the two germline ends. Per germline, CDR1 SGHVS and CDR2 FQNEAQ. The CDR3 consists of 13 residues. Written as DNA, the CDR3 is TGTGCCAGCAGCTTAGGCAGGGGCCTTGAAGCTTTCTTT. It translates to CASSLGRGLEAFF.

Only a few counts were recorded for this clone. The chain has TRBV29-1 and TRBJ2-1; 10 nucleotides agree with TRBD2. Losses at the gene ends were 7 bases for V and 0 bases for J; bases not matched to a gene: 3. The germline CDR1 and CDR2 sequences are SQVTM and ANQGSEA. This CDR3 spans 14 amino acids. This chain's CDR3 is CSGRLAGSYNEQFF. DNA for the CDR3: TGCAGCGGCCGACTAGCGGGCTCCTACAATGAGCAGTTCTTC.

The gene calls are TRBV19 and TRBJ2-3; perhaps TRBD2 as D (5 bases). The ends were cut back, 4 bases at V and 4 bases at J, with 9 bases in the middle. This CDR3 is 13 amino acids long. Germline CDR1 and CDR2: LNHDA and SQIVND (reference sequence). Here the CDR3 reads CASSRESSDTQYF. The CDR3 DNA reads as TGTGCCAGTAGTAGGGAGTCGTCAGATACGCAGTATTTT.

Only one count was recorded for this clone. The rearrangement joins TRBV2 to TRBJ1-1, with D possibly being TRBD1 (5 bases). The V gene's germline CDR1 is SNHLY and CDR2 FYNNEI. Trimming took off 1 base at V and 4 bases at J, with 13 bases between the two ends. The CDR3 consists of 15 residues. CDR3 bases: TGTGCCAGCAGTGAAGATAGGGGTAGAGGCACTGAAGCTTTCTTT. Translated, it gives CASSEDRGRGTEAFF.

On this clone: One end of the junction varies from germline; a read error may be responsible. The J gene is TRBJ2-4, the V gene TRBV6-4, with no clear D. Per the germline V gene, CDR1 is MRHNA and CDR2 is SNTAGT. The CDR3 is 14 residues long. In nucleotides, the CDR3 is TGTCCCAGCAGTCAGAATGGGGTGAGAAACATTCAGTACTTC. Amino acid sequence: CPSSQNGVRNIQYF.

The V gene is TRBV15, the J gene TRBJ2-7, with D unresolved. Germline lookup yields CDR1 LNHNV and CDR2 YYDKDF (reference sequence). This CDR3 region has 14 residues. V shed 0 bases and J shed 3 bases, with 9 bases lying between them. As DNA, the CDR3 is TGTGCCACCAGCAGAGACTACAATCGCTACGAGCAGTACTTC. Amino acids: CATSRDYNRYEQYF.

The rearrangement joins TRBV21-1 to TRBJ2-7; the table's TRBD1 call for D was not verified on the DNA. TRBV21-1 is marked as a pseudogene. CDR3 size: 14 residues. The CDR3 sequence is CASSKMAQAYEQYF. Here the CDR3 DNA reads TGTGCCAGCAGCAAAATGGCTCAAGCCTACGAGCAGTACTTC.

The table lists this clone with a few counts. The chain joins TRBV19 to TRBJ1-5, with 9 bases lining up with TRBD1. Losses at the gene ends were 6 bases for V and 0 bases for J; bases not matched to a gene: 9. The CDR3 consists of 17 residues. The germline V gene encodes CDR1 LNHDA and CDR2 SQIVND (reference sequence). This CDR3 is CASRNSDRGLSNQPQHF. The CDR3 DNA reads TGTGCCAGTAGGAACTCGGACAGGGGACTTAGCAATCAGCCCCAGCATTTT.

This clone was counted a single time. The chain uses TRBV5-1 and TRBJ2-7; the D is unclear. The V end lost 0 bases, the J end lost 0 bases, and 10 bases lay between the germline ends. This CDR3 is 15 amino acids long. The V gene's germline CDR1 is SGHRS and CDR2 YFSETQ. CDR3 residues: CASSLVTSSSYEQYF. CDR3 in DNA: TGCGCCAGCAGCTTGGTTACCTCGTCCTCCTACGAGCAGTACTTC.

The chain uses TRBV29-1 and TRBJ2-7; TRBD1 might be the D (6 bases). Germline CDR1 and CDR2: SQVTM and ANQGSEA. The CDR3 has 13 amino acids. The germline V and J ends were trimmed by 6 bases and 6 bases, with 18 bases remaining between them. The CDR3 reads CSVASQGSGEQYF. In DNA form, the CDR3 reads TGCAGCGTCGCCAGCCAGGGGTCTGGCGAGCAGTACTTC.

This clone showed up just once. This chain joins TRBV5-1 and TRBJ2-3; 7 bases are a match to TRBD1. The trim removed 7 bases at V and 6 bases at J, leaving 11 bases unmatched. CDR3 length: 14 residues. CDR1 is SGHRS and CDR2 is YFSETQ in the germline V gene. CDR3 residues: CASWGTVGSDTQYF. For the CDR3, the DNA is TGCGCCAGCTGGGGGACAGTTGGTTCGGATACGCAGTATTTT.

The chain uses TRBV7-3 and TRBJ2-3; 13 bases line up with TRBD2. The CDR3 extends over 17 amino acids. Germline lookup yields CDR1 SGHTA and CDR2 FQGTGA. Trimming cost V 5 bases and J 1 base; bases outside gene matches: 6. The CDR3 protein is CASSLWTSGGRTDTQYF. The CDR3 coding sequence is TGTGCCAGCAGCCTGTGGACTAGCGGGGGTCGCACAGATACGCAGTATTTT.

J is TRBJ2-3 and V is TRBV7-2; D unresolved. Germline V gene data show CDR1 as SGHTA and CDR2 as FQGNSA. The CDR3 has 14 residues. V was clipped by 3 bases and J by 9 bases, with 16 bases between them. In DNA, the CDR3 is TGTGCCAGCAGCTTTGAACGGTGGGGAAGGACGCAGTATTTT. This gives the protein CASSFERWGRTQYF. Combining the CDR3 with reference TRBV7-2 and TRBJ2-3 gives the whole variable domain GAGVSQSPSNKVTEKGKDVELRCDPISGHTALYWYRQSLGQGLEFLIYFQGNSAPDKSGLPSDRFSAERTGGSVSTLTIQRTQQEDSAVYLCASSFERWGRTQYFGPGTRLTVL.

With regard to this clone: The junction differs from germline at one of its ends, possibly a read error. The chain carries TRBV7-9 and TRBJ2-7; D is unclear. The V gene's germline CDR1 is SEHNR and CDR2 FQNEAQ (reference sequence). The CDR3 spans 15 residues. CDR3 sequence: CASGLAPTETYEQYF. The CDR3, as DNA: TGTGCCAGCGGCTTAGCCCCCACAGAAACTTACGAGCAGTACTTC.

The chain uses TRBV27 and TRBJ2-7; 7 bases are a match to TRBD2. V lost 4 bases and J lost 0; bases outside the gene matches: 6. The CDR3 has 15 residues. In germline, CDR1 is MNHEY, CDR2 SMNVEV (reference sequence). The DNA for the CDR3 is TGTGCCAGCAGTTGGACGGGAGGTCCCTCCTACGAGCAGTACTTC. Its translation: CASSWTGGPSYEQYF.

This clone has more than one count but fewer than ten. The chain uses TRBV7-9 and TRBJ2-5, with D uncertain. Germline lookup yields CDR1 SEHNR and CDR2 FQNEAQ (reference sequence). V lost 0 bases, J lost 1 base, and 6 bases lay in between. The CDR3 spans 14 residues. CDR3: CASSLANLQETQYF. The CDR3, as DNA: TGTGCCAGCAGCTTAGCCAACCTCCAAGAGACCCAGTACTTC. Looking up the rest from reference TRBV7-9 and TRBJ2-5 gives the full variable domain: DTGVSQNPRHKITKRGQNVTFRCDPISEHNRLYWYRQTLGQGPEFLTYFQNEAQLEKSRLLSDRFSAERPKGSFSTLEIQRTEQGDSAMYLCASSLANLQETQYFGPGTRLLVL.

This clone turned up a few times. The V call is TRBV4-1, the J call TRBJ2-2, with 7 bases that match TRBD2. Trimming removed 0 bases from V and 3 bases from J; junction bases left unmatched: 10. CDR3 size: 18 residues. Germline V gene data show CDR1 as MGHRA and CDR2 as YSYEKL. CDR3 DNA sequence: TGCGCCAGCAGCCAAGAGTCATTAGCGGGTGGTGACACCGGGGAGCTGTTTTTT. Encoded protein: CASSQESLAGGDTGELFF.

The rearrangement uses TRBV2 and TRBJ1-2; a weak D match, TRBD1 (6 bases). The CDR3 spans 15 residues. In germline, CDR1 is SNHLY, CDR2 FYNNEI. Trimming took 1 base from V and 5 from J, leaving 14 bases between them. CDR3 sequence reads: CASSEGQAVDYGYTF. CDR3 in DNA: TGTGCCAGCAGTGAAGGACAGGCGGTGGATTATGGCTACACCTTC.

This chain joins TRBV5-1 and TRBJ1-1; D perhaps matches TRBD1 (5 bases). Germline values: CDR1 SGHRS, CDR2 YFSETQ. The V end lost 1 base, the J end lost 3 bases, and 16 bases lay between the germline ends. The CDR3 length is 16 residues. This chain's CDR3 is CASSLLFAREDTEAFF. CDR3 bases: TGCGCCAGCAGCTTGTTGTTCGCCAGGGAGGACACTGAAGCTTTCTTT.